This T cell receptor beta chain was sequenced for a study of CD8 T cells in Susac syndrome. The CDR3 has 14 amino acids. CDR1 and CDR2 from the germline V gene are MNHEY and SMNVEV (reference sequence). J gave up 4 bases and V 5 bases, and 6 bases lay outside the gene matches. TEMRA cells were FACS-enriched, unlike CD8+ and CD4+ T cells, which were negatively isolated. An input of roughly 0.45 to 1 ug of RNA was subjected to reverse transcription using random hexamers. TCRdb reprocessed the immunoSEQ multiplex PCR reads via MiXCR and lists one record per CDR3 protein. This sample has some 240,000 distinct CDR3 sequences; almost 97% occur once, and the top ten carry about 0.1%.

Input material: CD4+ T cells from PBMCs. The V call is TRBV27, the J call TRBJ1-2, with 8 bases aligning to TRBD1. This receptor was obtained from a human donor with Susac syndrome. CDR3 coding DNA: TGTGCCAGCAGTAGACAGGGGTGGGGCTATGGCTACACCTTC. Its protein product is CASSRQGWGYGYTF.